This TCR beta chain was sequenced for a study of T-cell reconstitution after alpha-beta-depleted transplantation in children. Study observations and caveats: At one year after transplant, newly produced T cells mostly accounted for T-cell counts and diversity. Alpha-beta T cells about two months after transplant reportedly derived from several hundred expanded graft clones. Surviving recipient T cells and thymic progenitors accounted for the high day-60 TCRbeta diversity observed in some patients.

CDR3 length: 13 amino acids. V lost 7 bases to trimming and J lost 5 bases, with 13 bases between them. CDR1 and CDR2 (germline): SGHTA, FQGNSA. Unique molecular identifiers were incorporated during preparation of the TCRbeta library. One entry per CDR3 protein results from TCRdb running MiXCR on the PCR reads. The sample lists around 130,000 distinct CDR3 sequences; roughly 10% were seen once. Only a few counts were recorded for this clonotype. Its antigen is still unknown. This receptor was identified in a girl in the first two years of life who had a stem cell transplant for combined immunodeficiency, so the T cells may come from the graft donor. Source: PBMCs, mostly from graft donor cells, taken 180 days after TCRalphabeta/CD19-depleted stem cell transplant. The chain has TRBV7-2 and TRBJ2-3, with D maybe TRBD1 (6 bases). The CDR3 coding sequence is TGTGCCAGCAAGGCAGGGGTGGAAGATACGCAGTATTTT. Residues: CASKAGVEDTQYF.